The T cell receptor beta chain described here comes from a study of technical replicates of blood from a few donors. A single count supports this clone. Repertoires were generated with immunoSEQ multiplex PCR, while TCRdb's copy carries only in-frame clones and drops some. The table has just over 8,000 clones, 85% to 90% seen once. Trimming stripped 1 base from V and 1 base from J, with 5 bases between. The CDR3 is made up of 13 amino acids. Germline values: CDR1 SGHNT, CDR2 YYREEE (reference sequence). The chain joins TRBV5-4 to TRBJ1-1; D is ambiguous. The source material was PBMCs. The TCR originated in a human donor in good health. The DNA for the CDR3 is TGTGCCAGCAGCTTGCAGGAGAACACTGAAGCTTTCTTT. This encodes CASSLQENTEAFF.